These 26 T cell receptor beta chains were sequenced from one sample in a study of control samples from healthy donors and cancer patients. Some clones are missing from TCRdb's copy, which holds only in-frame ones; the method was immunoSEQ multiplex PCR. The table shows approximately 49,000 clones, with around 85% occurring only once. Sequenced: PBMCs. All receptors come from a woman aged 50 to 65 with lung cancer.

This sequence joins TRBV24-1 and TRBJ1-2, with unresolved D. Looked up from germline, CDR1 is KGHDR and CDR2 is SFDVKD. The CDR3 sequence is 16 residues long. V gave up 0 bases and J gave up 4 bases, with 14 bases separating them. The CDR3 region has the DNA TGTGCCACCAGTGATTTGCGGGTTGGAGGAACCTATGGCTACACCTTC. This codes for CATSDLRVGGTYGYTF.

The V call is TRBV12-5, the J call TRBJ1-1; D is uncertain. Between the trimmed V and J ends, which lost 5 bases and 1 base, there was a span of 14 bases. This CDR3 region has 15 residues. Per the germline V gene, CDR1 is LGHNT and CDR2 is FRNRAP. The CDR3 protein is CASGPAPPGNTEAFF. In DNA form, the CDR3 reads TGTGCTAGTGGTCCGGCGCCCCCGGGGAACACTGAAGCTTTCTTT.

DNA of the CDR3: TGCGCCACCCGGACAGTCGATAGCAATCAGCCCCAGCATTTT. Protein: CATRTVDSNQPQHF. The genes are TRBV10-2 and TRBJ1-5; weak D call: TRBD1 (6 bases). The length of the CDR3 is 14 residues. V was pared by 10 bases and J by 0 bases, with 13 bases between. CDR1 WSHSY and CDR2 SAAADI come from the germline V gene.

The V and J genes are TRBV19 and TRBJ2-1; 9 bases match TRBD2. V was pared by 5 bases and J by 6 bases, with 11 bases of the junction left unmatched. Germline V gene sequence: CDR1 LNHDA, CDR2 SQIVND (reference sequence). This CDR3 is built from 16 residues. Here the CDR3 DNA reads TGTGCCAGTAGTGCCTACGGGACTAGCCGCTTCAATGAGCAGTTCTTC. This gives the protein CASSAYGTSRFNEQFF.

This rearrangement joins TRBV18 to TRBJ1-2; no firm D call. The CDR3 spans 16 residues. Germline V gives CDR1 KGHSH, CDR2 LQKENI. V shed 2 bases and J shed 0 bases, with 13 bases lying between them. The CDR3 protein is CASSPGLSFPNYGYTF. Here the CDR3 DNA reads TGTGCCAGCTCACCAGGCTTATCCTTCCCTAACTATGGCTACACCTTC.

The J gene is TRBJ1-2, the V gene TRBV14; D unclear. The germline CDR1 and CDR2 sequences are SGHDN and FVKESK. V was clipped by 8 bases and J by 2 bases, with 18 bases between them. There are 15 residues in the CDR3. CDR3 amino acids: CASRDSKGLNYGYTF. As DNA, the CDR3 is TGTGCCAGCCGTGACTCTAAAGGACTGAACTATGGCTACACCTTC. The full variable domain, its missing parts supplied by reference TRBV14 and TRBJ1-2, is EAGVTQFPSHSVIEKGQTVTLRCDPISGHDNLYWYRRVMGKEIKFLLHFVKESKQDESGMPNNRFLAERTGGTYSTLKVQPAELEDSGVYFCASRDSKGLNYGYTFGSGTRLTVV.

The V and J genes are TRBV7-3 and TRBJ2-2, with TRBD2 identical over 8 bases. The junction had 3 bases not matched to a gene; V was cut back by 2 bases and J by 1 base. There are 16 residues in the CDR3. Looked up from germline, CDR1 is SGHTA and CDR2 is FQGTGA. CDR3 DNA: TGTGCCAGCAGCTTACCAGCGGGGGTGAACACCGGGGAGCTGTTTTTT. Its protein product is CASSLPAGVNTGELFF.

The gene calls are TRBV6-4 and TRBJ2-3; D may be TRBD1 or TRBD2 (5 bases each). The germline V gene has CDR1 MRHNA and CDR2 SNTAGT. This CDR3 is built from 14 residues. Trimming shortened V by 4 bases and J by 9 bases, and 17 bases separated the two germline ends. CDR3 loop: CASSVSQGEGTQYF. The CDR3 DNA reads TGTGCCAGCAGTGTGTCCCAGGGAGAGGGAACGCAGTATTTT.

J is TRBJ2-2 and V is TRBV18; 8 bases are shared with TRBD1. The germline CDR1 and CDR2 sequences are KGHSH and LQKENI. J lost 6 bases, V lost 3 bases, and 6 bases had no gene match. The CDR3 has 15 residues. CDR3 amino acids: CASSPGQGGPGELFF. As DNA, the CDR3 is TGTGCCAGCTCACCCGGACAGGGAGGCCCCGGGGAGCTGTTTTTT.

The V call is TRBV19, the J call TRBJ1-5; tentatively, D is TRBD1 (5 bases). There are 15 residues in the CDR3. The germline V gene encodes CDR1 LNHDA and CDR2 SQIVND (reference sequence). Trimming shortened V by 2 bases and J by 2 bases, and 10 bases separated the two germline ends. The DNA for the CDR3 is TGTGCCAGTAGTATAAAGTGGGACGGCAATCAGCCCCAGCATTTT. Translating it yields CASSIKWDGNQPQHF.

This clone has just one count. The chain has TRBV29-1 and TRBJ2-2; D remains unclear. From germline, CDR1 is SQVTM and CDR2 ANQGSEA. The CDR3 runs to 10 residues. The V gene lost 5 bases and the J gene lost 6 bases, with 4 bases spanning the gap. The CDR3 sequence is CSVYAGELFF. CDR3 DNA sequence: TGCAGCGTTTACGCCGGGGAGCTGTTTTTT.

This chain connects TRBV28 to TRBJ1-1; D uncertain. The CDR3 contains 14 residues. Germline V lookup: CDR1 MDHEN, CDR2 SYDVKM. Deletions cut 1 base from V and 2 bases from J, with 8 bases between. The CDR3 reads CASSLFAVNTEAFF. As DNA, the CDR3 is TGTGCCAGCAGTTTATTTGCAGTAAACACTGAAGCTTTCTTT.

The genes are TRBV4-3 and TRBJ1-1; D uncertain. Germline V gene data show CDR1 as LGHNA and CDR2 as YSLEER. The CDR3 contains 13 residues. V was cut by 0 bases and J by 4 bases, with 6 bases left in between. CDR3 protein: CASSQDGTTEAFF. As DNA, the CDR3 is TGCGCCAGCAGCCAAGATGGCACCACTGAAGCTTTCTTT.

This CDR3 is CASSIERGAGNGNQPQHF. DNA for the CDR3: TGTGCCAGTAGTATAGAACGGGGGGCAGGTAATGGCAATCAGCCCCAGCATTTT. The chain carries TRBV19 and TRBJ1-5; a weak D match, TRBD1 (6 bases). Germline CDR1 LNHDA, CDR2 SQIVND (reference sequence). The CDR3 covers 18 residues. Between the trimmed V and J ends, which lost 0 bases and 2 bases, there was a span of 17 bases.

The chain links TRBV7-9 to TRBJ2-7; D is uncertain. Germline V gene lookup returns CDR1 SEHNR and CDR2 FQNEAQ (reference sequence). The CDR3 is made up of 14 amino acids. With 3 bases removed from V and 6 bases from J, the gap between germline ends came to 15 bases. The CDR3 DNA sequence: TGTGCCAGCAGCTTTAGGAACTCAAGAGGCGAGCAGTACTTC. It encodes CASSFRNSRGEQYF.

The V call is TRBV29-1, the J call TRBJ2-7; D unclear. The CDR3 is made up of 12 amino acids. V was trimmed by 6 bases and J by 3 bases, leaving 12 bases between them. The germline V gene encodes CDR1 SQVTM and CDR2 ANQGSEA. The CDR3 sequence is CSVLLAGYEQYF. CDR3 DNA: TGCAGCGTCTTATTAGCAGGCTACGAGCAGTACTTC.

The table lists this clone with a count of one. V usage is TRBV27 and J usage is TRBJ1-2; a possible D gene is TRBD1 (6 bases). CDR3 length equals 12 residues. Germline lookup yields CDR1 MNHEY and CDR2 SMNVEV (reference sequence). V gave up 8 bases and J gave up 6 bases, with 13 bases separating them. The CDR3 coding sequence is TGTGCCAGCGCGGGACATCCGAATGGCTACACCTTC. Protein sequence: CASAGHPNGYTF.

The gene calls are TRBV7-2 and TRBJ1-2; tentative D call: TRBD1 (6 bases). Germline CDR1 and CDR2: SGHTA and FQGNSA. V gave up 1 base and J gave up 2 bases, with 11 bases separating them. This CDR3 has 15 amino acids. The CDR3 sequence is CASSLDGRGNYGYTF. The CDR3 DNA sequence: TGTGCCAGCAGCTTAGATGGCAGGGGAAACTATGGCTACACCTTC. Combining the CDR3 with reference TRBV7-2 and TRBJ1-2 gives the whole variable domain GAGVSQSPSNKVTEKGKDVELRCDPISGHTALYWYRQSLGQGLEFLIYFQGNSAPDKSGLPSDRFSAERTGGSVSTLTIQRTQQEDSAVYLCASSLDGRGNYGYTFGSGTRLTVV.

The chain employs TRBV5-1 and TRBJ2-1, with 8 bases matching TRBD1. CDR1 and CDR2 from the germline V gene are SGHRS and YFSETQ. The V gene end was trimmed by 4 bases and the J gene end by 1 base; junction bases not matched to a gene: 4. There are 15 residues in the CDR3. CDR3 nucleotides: TGCGCCAGCAGCCTTGGACAGGGTTCCTACAATGAGCAGTTCTTC. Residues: CASSLGQGSYNEQFF. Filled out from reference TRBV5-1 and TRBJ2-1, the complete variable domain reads KAGVTQTPRYLIKTRGQQVTLSCSPISGHRSVSWYQQTPGQGLQFLFEYFSETQRNKGNFPGRFSGRQFSNSRSEMNVSTLELGDSALYLCASSLGQGSYNEQFFGPGTRLTVL.

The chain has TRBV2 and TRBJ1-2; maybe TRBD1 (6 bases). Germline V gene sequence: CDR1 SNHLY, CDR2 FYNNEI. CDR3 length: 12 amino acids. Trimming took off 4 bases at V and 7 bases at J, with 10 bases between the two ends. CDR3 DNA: TGTGCCAGCAGTGTCGACAGGTCTGGCTACACCTTC. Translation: CASSVDRSGYTF.

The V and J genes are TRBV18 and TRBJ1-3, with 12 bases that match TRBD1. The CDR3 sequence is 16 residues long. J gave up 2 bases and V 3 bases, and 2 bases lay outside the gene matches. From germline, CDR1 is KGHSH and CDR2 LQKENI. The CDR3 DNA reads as TGTGCCAGCTCACCGGGACAGGGGGCAACTGGAAACACCATATATTTT. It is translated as CASSPGQGATGNTIYF.

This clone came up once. CDR3 amino acids: CSRNTNTEAFF. The CDR3 DNA reads as TGCAGTAGGAACACGAACACTGAAGCTTTCTTT. The chain couples TRBV20-1 to TRBJ1-1; D not resolved. This CDR3 has 11 amino acids. V lost 8 bases and J lost 1, with 8 bases in between. Germline V gene sequence: CDR1 DFQATT, CDR2 SNEGSKA (reference sequence).

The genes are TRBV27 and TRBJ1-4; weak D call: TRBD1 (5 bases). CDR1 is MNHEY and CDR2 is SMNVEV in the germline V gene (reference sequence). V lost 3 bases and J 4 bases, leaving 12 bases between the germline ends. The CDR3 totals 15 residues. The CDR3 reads CASSFSGGGNEKLFF. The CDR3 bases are TGTGCCAGCAGTTTTTCGGGGGGGGGTAATGAAAAACTGTTTTTT. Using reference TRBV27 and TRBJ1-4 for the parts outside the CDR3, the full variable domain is EAQVTQNPRYLITVTGKKLTVTCSQNMNHEYMSWYRQDPGLGLRQIYYSMNVEVTDKGDVPEGYKVSRKEKRNFPLILESPSPNQTSLYFCASSFSGGGNEKLFFGSGTQLSVL.

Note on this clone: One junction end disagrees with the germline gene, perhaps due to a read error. The CDR3: CSASPAAGRLNF. The CDR3 DNA reads as TGCAGTGCTAGTCCCGCCGCAGGGCGTCTCAACTTC. This sequence joins TRBV20-1 and TRBJ2-5; the D gene is possibly TRBD1 (5 bases). CDR1 is DFQATT, CDR2 SNEGSKA, per germline (reference sequence). CDR3 length: 12 amino acids.

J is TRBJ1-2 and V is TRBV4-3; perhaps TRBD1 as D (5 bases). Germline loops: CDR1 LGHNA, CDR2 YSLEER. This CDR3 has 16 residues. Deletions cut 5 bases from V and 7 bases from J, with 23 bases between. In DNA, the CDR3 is TGCGCCAGCAGCGCAGGGCCCGGGCAGGAGAGACGTGGCTACACCTTC. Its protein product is CASSAGPGQERRGYTF.

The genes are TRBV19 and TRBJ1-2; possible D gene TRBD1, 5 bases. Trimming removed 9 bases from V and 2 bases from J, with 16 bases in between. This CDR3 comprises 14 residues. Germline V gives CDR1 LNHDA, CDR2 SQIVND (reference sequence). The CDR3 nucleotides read TGTGCCAGCCAGAAAGGGGATCTCAACTATGGCTACACCTTC. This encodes CASQKGDLNYGYTF.